These 18 T cell receptor beta chains were all obtained from the same sample, sequenced in a study of T cell responses to AZD1222 COVID-19 vaccine. TCRdb keeps only in-frame clones here, not all; method: immunoSEQ multiplex PCR. There are about 110,000 clones in the sample; about four fifths occur only once, and 3.5% to 5.5% lies in the top ten. The specimen was peripheral blood, collected on day 0 of AZD1222 vaccination. The origin of the receptors is an adult in good health.

V gene TRBV7-2 combines with J gene TRBJ2-5, with D perhaps TRBD1 (6 bases). Trimming removed 3 bases from V and 3 bases from J, with 11 bases in between. Germline V CDR1 and CDR2: SGHTA, FQGNSA. This CDR3 region has 14 residues. The CDR3, as DNA: TGTGCCAGCAGCTTTACAGGGCCTAAAGAGACCCAGTACTTC. Translation gives CASSFTGPKETQYF.

The CDR3 DNA is TGTGCCAGCTCACCACCCCTAGCATCCGGGGAGCTGTTTTTT. Its translation: CASSPPLASGELFF. This chain joins TRBV18 and TRBJ2-2; TRBD2 is a possible D gene (5 bases). There are 14 residues in the CDR3. Trimming left V 0 bases short and J 6 bases short, with 8 bases between. CDR1 KGHSH and CDR2 LQKENI come from the germline V gene.

This clone was seen just once. The chain employs TRBV6-6 and TRBJ2-3; 7 positions match TRBD1. The junction had 13 bases not matched to a gene; V was cut back by 5 bases and J by 2 bases. CDR1 MNHNY and CDR2 SVGAGI come from the germline V gene (reference sequence). The CDR3 spans 17 residues. CDR3 protein: CASSRLRQGASTDTQYF. CDR3 in DNA: TGTGCCAGCAGTCGACTTAGACAGGGAGCATCCACAGATACGCAGTATTTT.

The chain combines TRBV19 with TRBJ2-7; D is undetermined. Germline values: CDR1 LNHDA, CDR2 SQIVND (reference sequence). This CDR3 is built from 14 residues. V lost 3 bases and J lost 7, with 16 bases in between. CDR3 loop: CASSIQSRIGEQYF. The DNA of the CDR3 is TGTGCCAGTAGTATCCAGAGTCGGATAGGGGAGCAGTACTTC.

In the case of this clone: This sample also contains other DNA sequences that code for the same CDR3. This chain connects TRBV19 to TRBJ2-7; 8 bases match TRBD2. The junction had 3 bases not matched to a gene; V was cut back by 1 base and J by 4 bases. This CDR3 has 14 residues. Germline V lookup: CDR1 LNHDA, CDR2 SQIVND (reference sequence). The chain's CDR3 is CASSIVAGFYEQYF. The CDR3 coding sequence is TGTGCCAGTAGTATAGTAGCGGGATTTTACGAGCAGTACTTC.

J is TRBJ2-2 and V is TRBV19; TRBD1 is a possible D gene (6 bases). V lost 6 bases and J lost 6, with 11 bases in between. Germline V gene data show CDR1 as LNHDA and CDR2 as SQIVND (reference sequence). This CDR3 has 13 amino acids. For the CDR3, the DNA is TGTGCCAGTAGGGTCTGGGGGCCCGGGGAGCTGTTTTTT. Translated, it gives CASRVWGPGELFF.

The chain is built from TRBV9 and TRBJ2-7; the match to TRBD2 covers 9 bases. Germline CDR1 SGDLS, CDR2 YYNGEE. The CDR3 spans 14 residues. V was clipped by 4 bases and J by 3 bases; unmatched bases: 5. The CDR3 protein is CASSPQTSGYEQYF. The CDR3 nucleotides are TGTGCCAGCAGCCCTCAGACTAGCGGCTACGAGCAGTACTTC. The whole variable domain, filled in from reference TRBV9 and TRBJ2-7, reads DSGVTQTPKHLITATGQRVTLRCSPRSGDLSVYWYQQSLDQGLQFLIQYYNGEERAKGNILERFSAQQFPDLHSELNLSSLELGDSALYFCASSPQTSGYEQYFGPGTRLTVT.

Written as DNA, the CDR3 is TGCGCCAGCACATATATAGCGGGAGGGCGAGGAAATGAGCAGTTCTTC. Its translation is CASTYIAGGRGNEQFF. The chain joins TRBV5-1 to TRBJ2-1, with 11 bases matching TRBD2. The V segment lost 6 bases and the J segment 7 bases; nucleotides outside the gene matches: 12. Germline V CDR1 and CDR2: SGHRS, YFSETQ. The CDR3 spans 16 residues.

The J gene is TRBJ1-4, the V gene TRBV19; D might be TRBD1 (5 bases). Looked up from germline, CDR1 is LNHDA and CDR2 is SQIVND (reference sequence). V shed 10 bases and J shed 0 bases, with 12 bases lying between them. This CDR3 region has 14 residues. The CDR3, as DNA: TGTGCCACACAAACGGGGGCAACTAATGAAAAACTGTTTTTT. Encoded protein: CATQTGATNEKLFF.

Only one count was recorded for this clone. The chain joins TRBV28 to TRBJ2-1; TRBD2 agrees at 11 bases. Germline CDR1 reads MDHEN; CDR2 reads SYDVKM. The CDR3 loop spans 16 amino acids. The ends lost 6 bases at V and 3 bases at J; junction bases unmatched: 7. The DNA of the CDR3 is TGTGCCAGCAGCGCAGCTAGCGGGGGGAACTACAATGAGCAGTTCTTC. Protein: CASSAASGGNYNEQFF.

V usage is TRBV7-2 and J usage is TRBJ2-5; possible D gene TRBD2, 5 bases. Germline V CDR1 and CDR2: SGHTA, FQGNSA. The CDR3 sequence is 13 residues long. The germline V and J ends were trimmed by 3 bases and 4 bases, with 9 bases remaining between them. CDR3 loop: CASSLTRGETQYF. CDR3 DNA: TGTGCCAGCAGCTTGACTCGGGGAGAGACCCAGTACTTC.

This chain links TRBV7-9 with TRBJ1-4; D is perhaps TRBD1 (5 bases). Germline V gene lookup returns CDR1 SEHNR and CDR2 FQNEAQ (reference sequence). The CDR3 extends over 14 amino acids. The V end lost 4 bases, the J end lost 4 bases, and 10 bases lay between the germline ends. The CDR3 spells CASSSRQNNEKLFF. For the CDR3, the DNA is TGTGCCAGCAGCTCGAGACAGAATAATGAAAAACTGTTTTTT.

The rearrangement links TRBV4-3 to TRBJ2-1; 14 nucleotides align to TRBD2. CDR1 and CDR2 from the germline V gene are LGHNA and YSLEER. V lost 0 bases to trimming and J lost 9 bases; unmatched junction nucleotides: 4. This CDR3 is 16 amino acids long. This CDR3 is CASSQETSGGVIEQFF. CDR3 DNA sequence: TGCGCCAGCAGCCAAGAGACTAGCGGGGGGGTGATTGAGCAGTTCTTC.

This rearrangement joins TRBV9 to TRBJ2-3; unclear D gene. V shed 4 bases and J shed 6 bases, with 15 bases lying between them. The CDR3 covers 14 residues. Germline V CDR1 and CDR2: SGDLS, YYNGEE. Written as DNA, the CDR3 is TGTGCCAGCAGCCCCCAACCCGGTGCGGATACGCAGTATTTT. Its protein is CASSPQPGADTQYF.

The chain has TRBV6-5 and TRBJ2-7; TRBD2 matches 9 bases. CDR1 is MNHEY and CDR2 is SVGAGI in the germline V gene. Losses at the gene ends were 0 bases for V and 4 bases for J; bases not matched to a gene: 4. This CDR3 comprises 15 residues. The CDR3 here is CASSYSSSGVYEQYF. As DNA, the CDR3 is TGTGCCAGCAGTTACTCTTCTAGCGGGGTATACGAGCAGTACTTC.

The genes are TRBV6-4 and TRBJ2-2, with a weak D call TRBD2 (5 bases). Germline lookup yields CDR1 MRHNA and CDR2 SNTAGT. CDR3 length: 13 amino acids. V lost 2 bases and J lost 5, with 6 bases in between. CDR3 residues: CASSDRTTGELFF. The CDR3 DNA sequence: TGTGCCAGCAGTGACAGGACTACCGGGGAGCTGTTTTTT.

The sample holds many counts of this clone. The CDR3 spells CASSLAGGKWEQYF. CDR3 sequence (DNA): TGTGCCAGCAGCTTAGCGGGGGGGAAGTGGGAGCAGTACTTC. The rearrangement uses TRBV5-4 and TRBJ2-7, with 10 bases matching TRBD2. J gave up 7 bases and V 2 bases, and 6 bases lay outside the gene matches. The CDR3 covers 14 residues. From germline, CDR1 is SGHNT and CDR2 YYREEE (reference sequence).

The V and J genes are TRBV7-2 and TRBJ1-1, with D possibly matching TRBD1 (5 bases). Germline V CDR1 and CDR2: SGHTA, FQGNSA. The CDR3 is made up of 11 amino acids. The ends were cut back, 5 bases at V and 7 bases at J, with 8 bases in the middle. This CDR3 reads CASSRRDEAFF. CDR3 in DNA: TGTGCCAGCAGCCGCAGGGATGAAGCTTTCTTT.